The 8 T cell receptor beta chains listed next were all sequenced from one sample in a study of T-cell reconstitution after alpha-beta-depleted transplantation in children. Unique molecular identifiers tagged the TCRbeta library. TCRdb processed the PCR reads anew with MiXCR; each CDR3 protein has one entry. The profile shows about 640,000 distinct CDR3 sequences, roughly 17% of them singletons. The starting material was PBMCs from the stem cell graft donor, obtained from the stem cell graft. These receptor sequences come from a human donor who donated a stem cell graft to a child with acute myeloid leukemia.

V gene TRBV12-3 or TRBV12-4 combines with J gene TRBJ2-3, with D tentatively TRBD1 or TRBD2 (5 bases each). The V gene lost 7 bases and the J gene lost 4 bases, with 12 bases spanning the gap. CDR3 length: 13 amino acids. The CDR3: CASTRDPSDTQYF. In nucleotides, the CDR3 is TGTGCCAGCACCCGGGACCCCTCAGATACGCAGTATTTT.

In this sample, this clonotype turned up a few times. The V call is TRBV5-5, the J call TRBJ1-2; no clear D gene. The CDR3 has 13 amino acids. Trimming removed 4 bases at V and 4 bases at J, with 11 bases between. The germline V gene encodes CDR1 SGHKS and CDR2 YYEKEE (reference sequence). DNA for the CDR3: TGTGCCAGCAGCCCAGGAATTGTCTATGGCTACACCTTC. Encoded protein: CASSPGIVYGYTF.

This chain uses TRBV11-2 with TRBJ2-7, with 8 nucleotides matching TRBD1. From germline, CDR1 is SGHAT and CDR2 FQNNGV. The CDR3 runs 13 residues. Unmatched junction bases numbered 6, after V lost 4 bases and J lost 7 bases. CDR3 sequence (DNA): TGTGCCAGCAGCTACGCCCGGACAGGGGAGCAGTACGTC. This encodes CASSYARTGEQYV.

The V and J genes are TRBV5-1 and TRBJ1-2, with 9 bases that match TRBD1. The CDR3 extends over 16 amino acids. CDR1 and CDR2 from the germline V gene are SGHRS and YFSETQ. V was clipped by 4 bases and J by 4 bases; unmatched bases: 11. CDR3 protein: CASSPGTGQSLYGYTF. The CDR3 DNA follows: TGCGCCAGCAGCCCCGGGACAGGGCAATCCCTCTATGGCTACACCTTC.

This clonotype was observed at least ten times. This chain links TRBV20-1 with TRBJ1-1; possible D gene TRBD1, 6 bases. Germline CDR1 DFQATT, CDR2 SNEGSKA (reference sequence). Trimming removed 5 bases from V and 10 bases from J, with 14 bases in between. CDR3 length: 11 residues. As DNA, the CDR3 is TGCAGTGCTCCCCTACGCAGGGGAGCTTTCTTT. Protein sequence: CSAPLRRGAFF.

The V and J genes are TRBV11-2 and TRBJ2-7, with TRBD2 identical over 8 bases. V shed 5 bases and J 5 bases; nucleotides not matched to a gene: 8. Germline-derived CDR1 and CDR2 are SGHAT and FQNNGV. This CDR3 comprises 14 residues. Here the CDR3 reads CASSPGGAKDEQYF. CDR3 nucleotide sequence: TGTGCCAGCAGCCCCGGGGGGGCCAAGGACGAGCAGTACTTC.

Ten or more counts support this clonotype. The V gene is TRBV15, the J gene TRBJ2-1; maybe TRBD1 (6 bases). The CDR3 sequence is 12 residues long. Trimming shortened V by 8 bases and J by 4 bases, and 9 bases separated the two germline ends. The germline CDR1 and CDR2 sequences are LNHNV and YYDKDF (reference sequence). CDR3 nucleotide sequence: TGTGCCACCGGGGGCACTTACAATGAGCAGTTCTTC. Its translation is CATGGTYNEQFF.

As to this clonotype: Relative to the germline gene, one junction end is altered; a read error may explain this. The chain uses TRBV12-3 or TRBV12-4 and TRBJ1-2; D gene ambiguous. This CDR3 region has 11 residues. CDR3 nucleotide sequence: TGTGCCAGCAGTTTTAATCGAGGGAGTCTATTC. This translates into CASSFNRGSLF.